The T cell receptor (beta chain) under discussion was sequenced for a study of cytomegalovirus exposure and HLA in healthy donors (TCRdb year 2017). Looking at the study overall: A later analysis indicated that the 130 or so validation repertoires were generated on the platform also employed for the 700 or so repertoires of the first cohort. To predict cytomegalovirus infection status, the study combined high-throughput TCR immunosequencing, statistical association of individual TCRs with disease status, and machine learning. Besides the first cohort of approximately 670 subjects, a separate validation cohort made up of over 100 different subjects was used. The study aimed to test whether cataloging public T cell receptors could reveal signatures of past pathogen exposure. General findings and caveats noted by the study authors: Subsequent analysis determined that TCRs grouped into clusters in the first cohort also showed a tendency toward co-occurrence across the 120 or so validation repertoires, and about 93% of cluster scores exceeded 0. Most TCR sequences were seen in very few donors, while some public TCRs were found in many individuals. In both the original and validation cohorts, the classifier was reported to diagnose cytomegalovirus status with high specificity and sensitivity. Three of the identified cytomegalovirus-associated TCR beta chains were confirmed in vitro to be specific for cytomegalovirus antigens. The study listed 150 to 200 TCR beta chains as associated with cytomegalovirus. It was suggested by the authors that the approach could potentially be generalized to other disease states and immunological phenotypes. A later analysis lacked HLA typing for the validation cohort, so it scored co-occurrence in that cohort across all 120 repertoires.

To note about this clone: Its antigen is not yet known. No much larger clone exists at a distance of one base, and base qualities are not known.

The donors belonged to the validation cohort of approximately 130 subjects, which was separate from the 666-subject first cohort. To prepare the library, the immunoSEQ multiplex PCR assay was applied. The published analysis was carried out like this. A statistical classification framework was developed to diagnose cytomegalovirus status using the catalog of TCR beta chain sequences. TCRdb stores this immuneACCESS table with in-frame sequences only. Part of the clones is absent; in the studies checked, under half of the shortfall reflects unresolved V genes, and no reason is known for the rest. The V and J calls and clone size come from that table; D and trimming were worked out from the DNA. For this sample there are 65,000 or so clones; 94% appear just once. The top ten hold nearly 4.5% of the sample. This receptor was identified in a man aged 18 to 30 in good health and CMV-seropositive. The sequencing input was PBMCs.

The CDR3 loop reads CASSYSGGEDTEAFF. The sequence in DNA is TGTGCCAGCAGTTACTCAGGAGGGGAAGACACTGAAGCTTTCTTT. The chain employs TRBV6-5 and TRBJ1-1; D gene: possibly TRBD1, on 5 matching bases. The CDR3 runs 15 residues from the cysteine to the phenylalanine. The entry retains the CDR3 DNA only, 45 bases that are in frame from base 1. For CDR1 and CDR2, the germline V gene lists MNHEY and SVGAGI. V loses 0 bases, J loses 3 bases, and the germline ends lie 11 bases apart.